These 17 T cell receptor beta chains originate from one sample sequenced in a study of shared clonotypes between healthy human individuals. Profiled with immunoSEQ multiplex PCR; TCRdb holds only in-frame clones, not every one. The data show millions of clones, 85% to 95% seen once. Source material: naive CD4+ T cells sorted from blood. Subset defined: CD45RA+ positively selected. These receptors were obtained from a man between 18 and 35 years old in good health.

The chain couples TRBV2 to TRBJ2-1; D unresolved. The germline V gene has CDR1 SNHLY and CDR2 FYNNEI. The CDR3 sequence is 14 residues long. Trimming stripped 1 base from V and 7 bases from J, with 11 bases between. The CDR3 DNA reads as TGTGCCAGCAGTGAAGTTCGTAACGGGAATGAGCAGTTCTTC. It codes for CASSEVRNGNEQFF.

The CDR3 region is CASSKGSHLQETQYF. DNA for the CDR3: TGTGCCAGCAGTAAAGGCAGCCACCTGCAAGAGACCCAGTACTTC. The V and J genes are TRBV27 and TRBJ2-5, with D unclear. Germline V gene lookup returns CDR1 MNHEY and CDR2 SMNVEV (reference sequence). The CDR3 length is 15 residues. The ends were cut back, 5 bases at V and 2 bases at J, with 15 bases in the middle.

The rearrangement joins TRBV19 to TRBJ1-4; D is uncertain. Trimming took off 4 bases at V and 7 bases at J, with 10 bases between the two ends. The CDR3 spans 13 residues. The V gene's germline CDR1 is LNHDA and CDR2 SQIVND (reference sequence). Written as DNA, the CDR3 is TGTGCCAGTAGTACTCGGACGTCTGAAAAACTGTTTTTT. Amino acids: CASSTRTSEKLFF.

As for this clone: Other DNA sequences of this sample code for an identical CDR3. This chain uses TRBV7-9 with TRBJ1-1; D is unresolved. This CDR3 comprises 13 residues. Trimming took off 1 base at V and 4 bases at J, with 7 bases between the two ends. Germline lookup yields CDR1 SEHNR and CDR2 FQNEAQ (reference sequence). The CDR3 loop reads CASSLVEGTEAFF. CDR3 sequence (DNA): TGTGCCAGCAGCTTAGTCGAAGGCACTGAAGCTTTCTTT.

This chain joins TRBV5-1 and TRBJ1-2, with 9 bases lining up with TRBD1. The CDR3 loop spans 16 amino acids. V was pared by 4 bases and J by 0 bases, with 7 bases of the junction left unmatched. The germline CDR1 and CDR2 sequences are SGHRS and YFSETQ. The CDR3 reads CASSQRTGAANYGYTF. DNA of the CDR3: TGCGCCAGCAGCCAAAGGACAGGGGCGGCTAACTATGGCTACACCTTC.

The chain couples TRBV5-4 to TRBJ2-1; D gene unclear. The CDR3 has 14 residues. V lost 5 bases, J lost 7 bases, and 16 bases lay in between. CDR1 is SGHNT, CDR2 YYREEE, per germline (reference sequence). The CDR3 nucleotides read TGTGCCAGCAGATCCGGGCCCGAGGCGAATGAGCAGTTCTTC. This translates into CASRSGPEANEQFF.

This chain joins TRBV6-1 and TRBJ1-1; D is uncertain. Trimming took 0 bases from V and 0 from J, leaving 8 bases between them. This CDR3 region has 15 residues. Germline V gene data show CDR1 as MNHNS and CDR2 as SASEGT. The CDR3 loop reads CASSEARNMNTEAFF. CDR3 nucleotides: TGTGCCAGCAGTGAAGCGAGAAACATGAACACTGAAGCTTTCTTT.

The chain combines TRBV25-1 with TRBJ1-3, with unresolved D. The CDR3 is 16 amino acids. V shed 6 bases and J shed 0 bases, with 15 bases lying between them. CDR1 is MGHDK, CDR2 SYGVNS, per germline. CDR3: CASRLDGLFSGNTIYF. CDR3 in DNA: TGTGCCAGCAGGCTTGACGGACTCTTCTCTGGAAACACCATATATTTT.

The chain couples TRBV10-3 to TRBJ2-2, with D perhaps given as TRBD1 or TRBD2 (6 bases each). Germline CDR1 ENHRY, CDR2 SYGVKD. The CDR3 totals 15 residues. V lost 6 bases to trimming and J lost 5 bases, with 16 bases between them. The CDR3 DNA is TGTGCCATCAGGGCTTCAGGGGAGGTTACCGGGGAGCTGTTTTTT. It encodes CAIRASGEVTGELFF.

The rearrangement links TRBV9 to TRBJ2-3; TRBD2 matches at 7 bases. The CDR3 covers 15 residues. Germline assignment: CDR1 SGDLS and CDR2 YYNGEE. After removal of 3 bases from V and 4 bases from J, the junction contained 8 bases not matched to a gene. CDR3 loop: CASSAGLVGADTQYF. The CDR3 DNA reads TGTGCCAGCAGCGCAGGACTAGTGGGCGCAGATACGCAGTATTTT.

The chain recombines TRBV18 with TRBJ2-3; the D is unclear. This CDR3 has 12 amino acids. From germline, CDR1 is KGHSH and CDR2 LQKENI. Trimming stripped 2 bases from V and 6 bases from J, with 6 bases between. The CDR3, as DNA: TGTGCCAGCTCACCAGCGCCGGATACGCAGTATTTT. Its protein product is CASSPAPDTQYF.

This clone showed up just once. Germline is not matched at one junction end, which may reflect a read error. This chain links TRBV7-7 with TRBJ2-6; D is unresolved. Per germline, CDR1 SSHAT and CDR2 FNYEAQ (reference sequence). CDR3 size: 16 residues. For the CDR3, the DNA is TGTGCTAGCAGCTTAGCTTGCTACTCTGGGGCCAACGTCCTGACTTTC. The encoded protein is CASSLACYSGANVLTF.

V and J are TRBV6-6 and TRBJ1-5, with D unresolved. Germline-derived CDR1 and CDR2 are MNHNY and SVGAGI (reference sequence). Trimming left V 2 bases short and J 7 bases short, with 9 bases between. The CDR3 has 13 residues. As DNA, the CDR3 is TGTGCCAGCAGTTACGAGGGCGGCCAGCCCCAGCATTTT. Protein: CASSYEGGQPQHF.

This clone appeared a single time. This chain links TRBV6-1 with TRBJ2-7; 12 bases match TRBD1. The CDR3 is 15 amino acids. Germline V gene data show CDR1 as MNHNS and CDR2 as SASEGT. Trimming removed 10 bases from V and 5 bases from J; junction bases left unmatched: 12. This CDR3 reads CATKPLGQGANEQYF. The DNA for the CDR3 is TGTGCCACCAAGCCCCTGGGACAGGGGGCTAACGAGCAGTACTTC.

The chain combines TRBV5-1 with TRBJ2-6; 8 positions agree with TRBD1. The trim removed 6 bases at V and 4 bases at J, leaving 6 bases unmatched. The CDR3 length is 15 residues. In germline, CDR1 is SGHRS, CDR2 YFSETQ. The CDR3 is CASIPGGGGANVLTF. The CDR3 nucleotides are TGCGCCAGCATTCCAGGGGGCGGAGGGGCCAACGTCCTGACTTTC.

The rearrangement links TRBV4-1 to TRBJ1-1; D is unresolved. Looked up from germline, CDR1 is MGHRA and CDR2 is YSYEKL. This CDR3 has 14 residues. The V gene lost 0 bases and the J gene lost 3 bases, with 8 bases spanning the gap. The CDR3 DNA follows: TGCGCCAGCAGCCAAGAAAGGATCTACACTGAAGCTTTCTTT. This encodes CASSQERIYTEAFF.

Concerning this clone: This sample also contains other DNA sequences that code for the same CDR3. This chain connects TRBV30 to TRBJ2-2, with 10 nucleotides matching TRBD1. The CDR3 runs to 15 residues. Germline V gene data show CDR1 as GTSNPN and CDR2 as SVGIG (reference sequence). V trimming: 3 bases; J trimming: 0 bases; junction bases outside the gene matches: 1. The CDR3, as DNA: TGTGCCTGGAGAGGACAGGGGGCGAACACCGGGGAGCTGTTTTTT. Amino acids: CAWRGQGANTGELFF. The variable domain in full, completed from reference TRBV30 and TRBJ2-2, reads SQTIHQWPATLVQPVGSPLSLECTVEGTSNPNLYWYRQAAGRGLQLLFYSVGIGQISSEVPQNLSASRPQDRQFILSSKKLLLSDSGFYLCAWRGQGANTGELFFGEGSRLTVL.